This T cell receptor beta chain was documented in a study of identical twins. The germline CDR1 and CDR2 sequences are MGHRA and YSYEKL. The CDR3 is made up of 17 amino acids. The V end lost 0 bases, the J end lost 2 bases, and 15 bases lay between the germline ends. TCRdb reprocessed the 5' RACE reads via MiXCR and lists one record per CDR3 protein. The repertoire consists of some 900,000 distinct CDR3 sequences, with 9% to 15% occurring once and the leading ten covering about 1.6%. These data were also reused for a study on yellow fever vaccine responses in identical twins.

Material: PBMCs. The sequence was obtained from a woman aged 18-29 years in good health. J is TRBJ2-3 and V is TRBV4-1, with D possibly TRBD2 on 5 matching bases. As DNA, the CDR3 is TGCGCCAGCAGCCAAGAACCCGGGGATATCCCCACAGATACGCAGTATTTT. As protein: CASSQEPGDIPTDTQYF.